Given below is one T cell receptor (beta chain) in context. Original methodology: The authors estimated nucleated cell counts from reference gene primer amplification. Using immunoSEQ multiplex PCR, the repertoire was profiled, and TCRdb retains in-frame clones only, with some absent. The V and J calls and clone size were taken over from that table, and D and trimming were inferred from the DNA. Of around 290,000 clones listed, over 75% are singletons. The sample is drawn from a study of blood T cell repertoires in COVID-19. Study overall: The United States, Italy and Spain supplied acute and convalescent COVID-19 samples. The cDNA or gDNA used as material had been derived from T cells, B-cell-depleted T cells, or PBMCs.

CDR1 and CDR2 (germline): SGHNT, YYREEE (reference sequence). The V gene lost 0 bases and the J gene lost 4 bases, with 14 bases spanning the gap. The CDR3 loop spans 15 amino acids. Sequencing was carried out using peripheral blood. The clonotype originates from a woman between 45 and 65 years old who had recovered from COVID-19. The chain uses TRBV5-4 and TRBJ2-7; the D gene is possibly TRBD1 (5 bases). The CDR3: CASSLAPLGHYEQYF. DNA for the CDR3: TGTGCCAGCAGCTTGGCGCCGCTGGGGCATTACGAGCAGTACTTC.